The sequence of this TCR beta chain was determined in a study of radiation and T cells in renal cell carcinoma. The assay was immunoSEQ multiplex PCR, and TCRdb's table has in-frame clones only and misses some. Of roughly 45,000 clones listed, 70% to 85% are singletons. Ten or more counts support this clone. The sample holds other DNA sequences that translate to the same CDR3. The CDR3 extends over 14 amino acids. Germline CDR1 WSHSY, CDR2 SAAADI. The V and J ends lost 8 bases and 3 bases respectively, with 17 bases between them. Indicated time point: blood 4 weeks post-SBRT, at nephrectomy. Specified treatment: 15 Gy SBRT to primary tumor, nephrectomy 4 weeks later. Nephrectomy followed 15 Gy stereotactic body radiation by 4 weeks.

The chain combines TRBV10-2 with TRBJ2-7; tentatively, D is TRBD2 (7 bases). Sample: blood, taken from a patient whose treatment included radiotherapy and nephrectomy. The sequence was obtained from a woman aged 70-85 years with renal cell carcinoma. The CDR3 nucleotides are TGCGCCAGCTGTGTCGGGGGGCCGAGCTACGAGCAGTACTTC. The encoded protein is CASCVGGPSYEQYF.